This T cell receptor (beta chain) stems from a study of cytomegalovirus exposure and HLA in healthy donors. Notes on the study in general: TRBV6-2, TRBV6-3 and some other V segments were unresolvable in 87-base-pair reads. Within an earlier analysis, most TCR beta V segments proved productive either about 87% or about 30% of the time.

From germline, CDR1 is LNHDA and CDR2 SQIVND (reference sequence). V shed 6 bases and J shed 0 bases, with 16 bases lying between them. CDR3 length equals 16 residues. A word on this clone: The antigen is undetermined.

PCR involved 60 Vbeta and 13 Jbeta primers. The assay was immunoSEQ multiplex PCR, and TCRdb's table has in-frame clones only and misses some. The sample shows about 140,000 clones, about 74% of them seen only once. Sequencing input: PBMCs. The chain has TRBV19 and TRBJ2-3; D is possibly TRBD1 (6 bases). This sequence was found in a woman aged 45 to 65 in good health and CMV-seronegative. Here the CDR3 reads CASSTDRSRSTDTQYF. CDR3 bases: TGTGCCAGTAGCACCGACAGGAGTAGGAGCACAGATACGCAGTATTTT.